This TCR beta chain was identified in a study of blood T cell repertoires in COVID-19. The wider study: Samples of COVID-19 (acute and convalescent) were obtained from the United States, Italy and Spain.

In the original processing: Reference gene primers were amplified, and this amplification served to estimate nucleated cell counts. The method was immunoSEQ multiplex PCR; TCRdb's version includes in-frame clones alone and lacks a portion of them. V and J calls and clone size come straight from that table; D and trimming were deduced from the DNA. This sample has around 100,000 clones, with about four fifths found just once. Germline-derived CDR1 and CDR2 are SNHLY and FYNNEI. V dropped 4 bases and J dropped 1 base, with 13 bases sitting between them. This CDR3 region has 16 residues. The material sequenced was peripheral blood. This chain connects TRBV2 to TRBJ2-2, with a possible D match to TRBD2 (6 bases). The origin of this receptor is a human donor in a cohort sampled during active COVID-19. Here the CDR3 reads CASSARGVRNTGELFF. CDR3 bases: TGTGCCAGCAGTGCCCGCGGGGTCAGGAACACCGGGGAGCTGTTTTTT.